This TCR beta chain comes out of a study of human T cells and chemical hapten exposure. Study information: On the upper back, patch tests were applied with 0.01% DPC and read at 6 days.

The time point: pre-sensitization, week 0. Treatment specified: therapeutic diphenylcyclopropenone sensitization with weekly scalp DPC. Individual cDNA molecules in this library carried unique molecular identifiers. TCRdb re-analysed the RACE reads in MiXCR, keeping a single row per CDR3 protein. The table lists more than 300,000 distinct CDR3 sequences, around 5.5% of them singletons. Study observations and caveats: Correlating positively with patch test score were the PT1 expanded TCR counts.

This clonotype has a handful of counts. Antigen unknown. In germline, CDR1 is DFQATT, CDR2 SNEGSKA (reference sequence). Germline trimming cut 5 bases from V and 4 bases from J; bases unmatched to any gene: 9. CDR3 length equals 14 residues. The rearrangement joins TRBV20-1 to TRBJ2-7; TRBD2 matches 9 bases. The receptor's source is a woman in her late teens or twenties with alopecia areata. Some clones in this sample may be carry-over from other donors' samples. This specimen was whole blood, taken in connection with sensitization to the hapten diphenylcyclopropenone (DPC). The CDR3 region is CSASSGSGGYEQYF. In DNA form, the CDR3 reads TGCAGTGCTTCTTCTGGTAGCGGGGGATACGAGCAGTACTTC.